Shown below are 17 T cell receptor beta chains from a single sample sequenced in a study of cytomegalovirus exposure and HLA in healthy donors. 13 Jbeta primers and 60 Vbeta primers were used for the PCR. Data came from immunoSEQ multiplex PCR; TCRdb stores just in-frame clones and leaves some out. The sample consists of 150,000 to 200,000 clones, 80% to 90% of them appearing once. Sequences were obtained from PBMCs. Receptors originate from a woman younger than 30 in good health and CMV-seronegative.

The genes are TRBV7-2 and TRBJ1-5; D is unresolved. V was clipped by 5 bases and J by 2 bases, with 7 bases between them. The germline CDR1 and CDR2 sequences are SGHTA and FQGNSA. The CDR3 spans 13 residues. This CDR3 reads CASSTQGNQPQHF. For the CDR3, the DNA is TGTGCCAGCAGCACGCAGGGCAATCAGCCCCAGCATTTT. Full variable domain (rest looked up from reference TRBV7-2 and TRBJ1-5): GAGVSQSPSNKVTEKGKDVELRCDPISGHTALYWYRQSLGQGLEFLIYFQGNSAPDKSGLPSDRFSAERTGGSVSTLTIQRTQQEDSAVYLCASSTQGNQPQHFGDGTRLSIL.

The genes are TRBV2 and TRBJ2-1; 12 positions agree with TRBD2. From germline, CDR1 is SNHLY and CDR2 FYNNEI. Germline trimming cut 4 bases from V and 4 bases from J; bases unmatched to any gene: 2. The CDR3 has 15 residues. The CDR3 spells CASSGTSGAYNEQFF. The CDR3 DNA reads as TGTGCCAGCAGTGGGACTAGCGGGGCTTACAATGAGCAGTTCTTC.

V is TRBV27 and J is TRBJ2-5, with a tentative D call TRBD1 (5 bases). Germline CDR1 reads MNHEY; CDR2 reads SMNVEV (reference sequence). The CDR3 totals 16 residues. Between the trimmed V and J ends, which lost 3 bases and 0 bases, there was a span of 14 bases. The CDR3 DNA reads as TGTGCCAGCAGTTTGTTTAAGACAGAGAACCAAGAGACCCAGTACTTC. Translated: CASSLFKTENQETQYF.

The chain couples TRBV28 to TRBJ1-5, with a possible D match to TRBD1 (5 bases). From germline, CDR1 is MDHEN and CDR2 SYDVKM. The CDR3 has 14 amino acids. The germline V and J ends were trimmed by 6 bases and 3 bases, with 12 bases remaining between them. The CDR3 nucleotides are TGTGCCAGCAGGGCCTTTGGGGCCAATCAGCCCCAGCATTTT. It specifies CASRAFGANQPQHF.

This clone has just one count. The chain links TRBV11-2 to TRBJ1-5; D gene uncertain. Trimming cost V 4 bases and J 3 bases, with 7 bases left between them. This CDR3 has 13 amino acids. Germline V gene data show CDR1 as SGHAT and CDR2 as FQNNGV. The CDR3 DNA reads TGTGCCAGCAGCTCCTTTGTCAATCAGCCCCAGCATTTT. Protein product: CASSSFVNQPQHF. The complete variable domain, with remaining parts taken from reference TRBV11-2 and TRBJ1-5, reads EAGVAQSPRYKIIEKRQSVAFWCNPISGHATLYWYQQILGQGPKLLIQFQNNGVVDDSQLPKDRFSAERLKGVDSTLKIQPAKLEDSAVYLCASSSFVNQPQHFGDGTRLSIL.

The genes are TRBV7-9 and TRBJ2-7; 8 positions match TRBD1. This CDR3 has 13 amino acids. V was clipped by 3 bases and J by 6 bases; unmatched bases: 4. Germline V gene sequence: CDR1 SEHNR, CDR2 FQNEAQ (reference sequence). This chain's CDR3 is CASSLTGVGEQYF. The CDR3 DNA is TGTGCCAGCAGCTTGACAGGGGTGGGCGAGCAGTACTTC.

This clone has just one count. The chain employs TRBV5-8 and TRBJ1-1; TRBD1 matches 7 bases. With V trimmed by 1 base and J by 4 bases, 7 bases remained unmatched. This CDR3 is built from 15 residues. The germline V gene has CDR1 SGHTS and CDR2 YDEGEE. CDR3 nucleotide sequence: TGTGCCAGCAGCTTGATAAGGGGGCCTGGCACTGAAGCTTTCTTT. Its translation is CASSLIRGPGTEAFF.

The chain couples TRBV19 to TRBJ1-1, with TRBD1 matching 8 bases. Germline V gene data show CDR1 as LNHDA and CDR2 as SQIVND (reference sequence). CDR3 length equals 15 residues. The ends lost 5 bases at V and 4 bases at J; junction bases unmatched: 9. The CDR3 is CASSPGATGVTEAFF. CDR3 nucleotides: TGTGCCAGTAGTCCGGGGGCGACAGGGGTCACTGAAGCTTTCTTT.

This clone was observed once. J is TRBJ2-6 and V is TRBV10-3; the D gene is possibly TRBD2 (5 bases). V was pared by 7 bases and J by 2 bases, with 18 bases between. Germline V gives CDR1 ENHRY, CDR2 SYGVKD. CDR3 length equals 17 residues. The CDR3 nucleotides are TGTGCCATCACCGCCAGTGCGGGTGGAGCTGGGGCCAACGTCCTGACTTTC. It encodes CAITASAGGAGANVLTF.

The DNA for the CDR3 is TGTGCCAGCAGAAGTAGATCGGGCACAGATACGCAGTATTTT. This encodes CASRSRSGTDTQYF. The rearrangement links TRBV7-9 to TRBJ2-3; D is ambiguous. This CDR3 region has 14 residues. Germline V gene lookup returns CDR1 SEHNR and CDR2 FQNEAQ (reference sequence). Trimming cost V 6 bases and J 1 base, with 11 bases left between them.

The chain uses TRBV10-3 and TRBJ2-6, with 9 nucleotides matching TRBD1. Germline V CDR1 and CDR2: ENHRY, SYGVKD. The CDR3 length is 17 residues. The junction had 4 bases not matched to a gene; V was cut back by 4 bases and J by 0 bases. Here the CDR3 reads CAISGDRVRSGANVLTF. Written as DNA, the CDR3 is TGTGCCATCAGTGGGGACAGGGTACGCTCTGGGGCCAACGTCCTGACTTTC.

The chain has TRBV19 and TRBJ1-2, with 11 positions matching TRBD1. Per the germline V gene, CDR1 is LNHDA and CDR2 is SQIVND (reference sequence). CDR3 size: 16 residues. V shed 5 bases, J shed 7 bases, and the junction held 12 bases outside the gene matches. The CDR3 nucleotides read TGTGCCAGTAGTCCCACTCTCGGACAGGGGGCTTTTGGCTACACCTTC. Residues: CASSPTLGQGAFGYTF.

This sequence joins TRBV7-2 and TRBJ2-7; 7 positions agree with TRBD2. The CDR3 runs to 13 residues. The V gene end was trimmed by 8 bases and the J gene end by 1 base; junction bases not matched to a gene: 5. The V gene's germline CDR1 is SGHTA and CDR2 FQGNSA. Here the CDR3 reads CASSWGGSYEQYF. The DNA for the CDR3 is TGTGCCAGCTCGTGGGGGGGTTCCTACGAGCAGTACTTC.

The chain recombines TRBV2 with TRBJ2-2; D is possibly TRBD2 (6 bases). Germline CDR1 is SNHLY and CDR2 is FYNNEI. Deletions cut 7 bases from V and 1 base from J, with 16 bases between. The length of the CDR3 is 16 residues. The CDR3 DNA sequence: TGTGCCAGCAAACTCATTAGCGGACTGAACACCGGGGAGCTGTTTTTT. Protein sequence: CASKLISGLNTGELFF.

V usage is TRBV29-1 and J usage is TRBJ1-1, with D unresolved. V lost 6 bases to trimming and J lost 0 bases, with 8 bases between them. The CDR3 contains 12 residues. CDR1 and CDR2 (germline): SQVTM, ANQGSEA. The CDR3 region is CSVHGVNTEAFF. As DNA, the CDR3 is TGCAGCGTACACGGGGTGAACACTGAAGCTTTCTTT.

V usage is TRBV5-1 and J usage is TRBJ1-2; a possible D gene is TRBD1 (6 bases). Germline V gives CDR1 SGHRS, CDR2 YFSETQ. With 0 bases removed from V and 0 bases from J, the gap between germline ends came to 15 bases. The CDR3 totals 17 residues. The CDR3 DNA sequence: TGCGCCAGCAGCTTGGGACAGGAGAACTGGTCTAACTATGGCTACACCTTC. Amino acids: CASSLGQENWSNYGYTF.

The chain has TRBV19 and TRBJ2-3; unclear D gene. Germline V gene data show CDR1 as LNHDA and CDR2 as SQIVND (reference sequence). V was pared by 6 bases and J by 0 bases, with 7 bases between. The CDR3 loop spans 13 amino acids. The CDR3 loop is CASSYQSTDTQYF. The CDR3 region has the DNA TGTGCCAGTAGCTACCAAAGCACAGATACGCAGTATTTT.